The T cell receptor beta chain under discussion was sequenced for a study of T cell repertoires in cytomegalovirus infection. On this clonotype itself: Antigen unknown.

TCRdb recomputed calls from the reads with MiXCR, one row per CDR3 protein. The sample lists 380,000 or so distinct CDR3 sequences, about 35% occurring once. V was pared by 1 base and J by 4 bases, with 2 bases of the junction left unmatched. The germline V gene encodes CDR1 DFQATT and CDR2 SNEGSKA (reference sequence). The length of the CDR3 is 13 residues. V is TRBV20-1 and J is TRBJ2-5; 8 bases match TRBD2. The receptor's source is a human donor in good health (CMV status not recorded). Some clones in this sample may be carry-over from other donors' samples. The specimen comprised cultured PBMCs, sampled from culture after CMV antigen stimulation. CDR3 in amino acids: CSARASGRETQYF. The DNA of the CDR3 is TGCAGTGCTAGAGCCAGCGGGAGAGAGACCCAGTACTTC.